The 10 T cell receptor beta chains in this list originate from one sample, sequenced in a study of shared clonotypes between healthy human individuals. Produced via immunoSEQ multiplex PCR; TCRdb's table is partial and in-frame only. The profile covers roughly 2.1 million clones, with just over 90% appearing a single time and roughly 1.7% taken by the ten largest. Naive CD8 cells lacked CD45RO and underwent positive selection for CCR7, leaving out terminally differentiated effector memory CD45RA+ cells. The sample was naive CD8+ T cells from PBMCs. All receptors come from a man aged 18-30 years in good health. Some clones in this sample may be carry-over from other donors' samples.

The rearrangement joins TRBV27 to TRBJ2-1; 9 bases match TRBD2. Trimming took 5 bases from V and 4 from J; bases not matched to a gene: 12. The length of the CDR3 is 17 residues. Germline-derived CDR1 and CDR2 are MNHEY and SMNVEV (reference sequence). CDR3 amino acids: CASSPYTGTSSYNEQFF. As DNA, the CDR3 is TGTGCCAGCAGTCCCTACACCGGGACTAGCTCTTACAATGAGCAGTTCTTC.

The chain has TRBV5-6 and TRBJ2-1; unclear D gene. Germline CDR1 SGHDT, CDR2 YYEEEE. With 0 bases removed from V and 4 bases from J, the gap between germline ends came to 8 bases. The length of the CDR3 is 14 residues. The CDR3 reads CASSLDRRYNEQFF. DNA of the CDR3: TGTGCCAGCAGCTTGGACAGAAGATACAATGAGCAGTTCTTC.

CDR3 protein: CATSRENVAGSNYGYTF. CDR3 coding DNA: TGTGCCACCAGCAGAGAGAATGTTGCGGGCTCTAACTATGGCTACACCTTC. J is TRBJ1-2 and V is TRBV15; D gene ambiguous. The ends were cut back, 0 bases at V and 0 bases at J, with 14 bases in the middle. Germline lookup yields CDR1 LNHNV and CDR2 YYDKDF (reference sequence). This CDR3 is built from 17 residues.

The chain is built from TRBV27 and TRBJ2-7; no definite D call. Germline values: CDR1 MNHEY, CDR2 SMNVEV (reference sequence). This CDR3 has 13 amino acids. The germline V and J ends were trimmed by 6 bases and 7 bases, with 16 bases remaining between them. The CDR3 loop is CASRIDLLGEQYF. CDR3 nucleotide sequence: TGTGCCAGCAGAATAGATCTGCTCGGGGAGCAGTACTTC.

CDR3 in amino acids: CASRSDTQYF. The CDR3 DNA sequence: TGTGCCAGCAGGTCGGATACGCAGTATTTT. The genes are TRBV6-6 and TRBJ2-3, with D uncertain. V lost 6 bases and J 6 bases, leaving 4 bases between the germline ends. The CDR3 spans 10 residues. Germline CDR1 and CDR2: MNHNY and SVGAGI (reference sequence).

The chain combines TRBV30 with TRBJ1-2; possible D gene TRBD1, 5 bases. Germline V lookup: CDR1 GTSNPN, CDR2 SVGIG (reference sequence). The CDR3 length is 15 residues. The V end was cut by 5 bases, the J end by 2 bases, with 18 bases between. The CDR3 DNA reads as TGTGCCTGGGAGGGGAGCAGGGAGGTGAACTATGGCTACACCTTC. This gives the protein CAWEGSREVNYGYTF.

V is TRBV28 and J is TRBJ2-5; maybe TRBD2 (5 bases). Between the trimmed V and J ends, which lost 4 bases and 3 bases, there was a span of 9 bases. CDR3 size: 13 residues. Germline V gives CDR1 MDHEN, CDR2 SYDVKM. The CDR3 reads CASSYRAEETQYF. In DNA form, the CDR3 reads TGTGCCAGCAGTTACAGAGCGGAAGAGACCCAGTACTTC.

About this clone: Other nucleotide sequences in the sample specify the same CDR3. The J gene is TRBJ2-7, the V gene TRBV19; D is uncertain. The CDR3 totals 12 residues. Germline V CDR1 and CDR2: LNHDA, SQIVND (reference sequence). Trimming shortened V by 1 base and J by 3 bases, and 4 bases separated the two germline ends. CDR3 nucleotide sequence: TGTGCCAGTAGTATAGCAGGCTACGAGCAGTACTTC. As protein: CASSIAGYEQYF. The whole variable domain, filled in from reference TRBV19 and TRBJ2-7, reads DGGITQSPKYLFRKEGQNVTLSCEQNLNHDAMYWYRQDPGQGLRLIYYSQIVNDFQKGDIAEGYSVSREKKESFPLTVTSAQKNPTAFYLCASSIAGYEQYFGPGTRLTVT.

This chain uses TRBV11-2 with TRBJ2-1, with D perhaps matching TRBD1 (5 bases). Germline values: CDR1 SGHAT, CDR2 FQNNGV. The CDR3 covers 16 residues. V lost 1 base and J 4 bases, leaving 14 bases between the germline ends. CDR3 bases: TGTGCCAGCAGCTTAGCCCGGACCAGGGAATACAATGAGCAGTTCTTC. Residues: CASSLARTREYNEQFF. The full variable domain, its missing parts supplied by reference TRBV11-2 and TRBJ2-1, is EAGVAQSPRYKIIEKRQSVAFWCNPISGHATLYWYQQILGQGPKLLIQFQNNGVVDDSQLPKDRFSAERLKGVDSTLKIQPAKLEDSAVYLCASSLARTREYNEQFFGPGTRLTVL.

The sample holds one count of this clone. V and J are TRBV7-9 and TRBJ2-1, with 8 bases fitting TRBD2. Germline V CDR1 and CDR2: SEHNR, FQNEAQ (reference sequence). The CDR3 contains 17 residues. The V segment lost 5 bases and the J segment 7 bases; nucleotides outside the gene matches: 16. Written as DNA, the CDR3 is TGTGCCAGCAGCCCCGACTACGAGCGGGAGAGGAGGAATGAGCAGTTCTTC. This translates into CASSPDYERERRNEQFF.